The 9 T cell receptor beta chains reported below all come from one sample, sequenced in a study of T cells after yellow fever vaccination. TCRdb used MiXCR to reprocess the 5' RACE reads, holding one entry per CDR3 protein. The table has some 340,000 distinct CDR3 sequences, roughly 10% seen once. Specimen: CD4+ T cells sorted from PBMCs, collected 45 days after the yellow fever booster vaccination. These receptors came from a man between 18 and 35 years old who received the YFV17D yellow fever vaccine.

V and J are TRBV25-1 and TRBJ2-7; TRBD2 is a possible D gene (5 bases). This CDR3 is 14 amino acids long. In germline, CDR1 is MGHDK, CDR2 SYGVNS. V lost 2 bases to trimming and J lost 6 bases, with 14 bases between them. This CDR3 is CASSEVNSAGEQYF. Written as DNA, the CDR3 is TGTGCCAGCAGTGAAGTGAACAGTGCGGGCGAGCAGTACTTC.

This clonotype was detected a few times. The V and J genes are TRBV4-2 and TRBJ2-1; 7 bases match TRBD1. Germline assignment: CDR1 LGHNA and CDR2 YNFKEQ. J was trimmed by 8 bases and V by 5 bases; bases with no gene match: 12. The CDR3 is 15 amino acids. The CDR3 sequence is CASSVRTGPHDEQFF. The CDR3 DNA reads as TGTGCCAGCAGCGTTAGGACAGGCCCACACGATGAGCAGTTCTTC.

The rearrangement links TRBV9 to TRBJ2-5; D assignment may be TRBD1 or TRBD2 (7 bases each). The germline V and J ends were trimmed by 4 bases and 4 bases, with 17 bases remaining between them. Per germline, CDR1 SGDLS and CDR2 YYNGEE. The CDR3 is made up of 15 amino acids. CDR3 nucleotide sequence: TGTGCCAGCAGCAAGACTCCAGGGGGGGGAGAGACCCAGTACTTC. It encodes CASSKTPGGGETQYF.

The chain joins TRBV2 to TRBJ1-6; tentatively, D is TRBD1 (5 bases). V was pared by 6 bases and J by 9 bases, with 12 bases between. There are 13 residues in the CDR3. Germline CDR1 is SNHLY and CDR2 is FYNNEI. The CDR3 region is CASRVGAASPLHF. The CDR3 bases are TGTGCCAGCAGGGTCGGGGCGGCTTCACCCCTCCACTTT.

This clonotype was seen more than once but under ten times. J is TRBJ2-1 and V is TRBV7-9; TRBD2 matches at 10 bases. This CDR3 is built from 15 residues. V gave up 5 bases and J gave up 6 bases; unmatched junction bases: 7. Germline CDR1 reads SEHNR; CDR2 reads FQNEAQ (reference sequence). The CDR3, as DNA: TGTGCCAGCAGCCGAGCGGGGGGGCTTTCCAATGAGCAGTTCTTC. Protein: CASSRAGGLSNEQFF.

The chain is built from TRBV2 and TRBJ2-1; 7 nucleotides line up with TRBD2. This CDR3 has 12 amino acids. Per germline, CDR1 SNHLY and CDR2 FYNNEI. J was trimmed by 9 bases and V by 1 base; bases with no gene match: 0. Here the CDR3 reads CASSEGGSEQFF. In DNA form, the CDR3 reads TGTGCCAGCAGTGAAGGCGGGAGTGAGCAGTTCTTC.

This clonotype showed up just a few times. The CDR3 loop reads CASRTGVETQYF. The CDR3, as DNA: TGTGCCAGCAGGACAGGGGTAGAGACCCAGTACTTC. The gene calls are TRBV2 and TRBJ2-5; 8 nucleotides align to TRBD1. This CDR3 is built from 12 residues. Looked up from germline, CDR1 is SNHLY and CDR2 is FYNNEI. The trim removed 6 bases at V and 4 bases at J, leaving 1 base unmatched.

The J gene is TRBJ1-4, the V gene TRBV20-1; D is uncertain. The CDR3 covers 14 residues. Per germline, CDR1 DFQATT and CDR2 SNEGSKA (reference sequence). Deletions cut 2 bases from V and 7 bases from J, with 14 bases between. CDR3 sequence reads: CSARRSGWAEKLFF. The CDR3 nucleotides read TGCAGTGCTAGAAGGAGCGGATGGGCTGAAAAACTGTTTTTT.

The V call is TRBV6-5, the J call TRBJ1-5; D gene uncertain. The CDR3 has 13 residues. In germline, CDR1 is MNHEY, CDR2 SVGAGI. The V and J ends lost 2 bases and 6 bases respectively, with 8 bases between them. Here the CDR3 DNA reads TGTGCCAGCAGTTACGGCCAGAGTCAGCCCCAGCATTTT. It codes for CASSYGQSQPQHF.